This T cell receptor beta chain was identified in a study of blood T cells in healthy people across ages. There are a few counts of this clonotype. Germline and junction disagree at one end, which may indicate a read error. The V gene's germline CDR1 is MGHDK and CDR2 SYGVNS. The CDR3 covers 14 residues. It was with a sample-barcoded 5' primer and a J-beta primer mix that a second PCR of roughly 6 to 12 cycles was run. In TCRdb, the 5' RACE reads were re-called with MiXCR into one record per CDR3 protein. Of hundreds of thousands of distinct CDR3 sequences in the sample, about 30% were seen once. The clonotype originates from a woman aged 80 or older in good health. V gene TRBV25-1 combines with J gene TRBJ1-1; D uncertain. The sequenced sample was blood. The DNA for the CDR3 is TGTGCCAGCAGTGGCCCCGGATGGAACGCTGAAGCTTTCTTT. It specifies CASSGPGWNAEAFF.